These 9 T cell receptor beta chains share one sample of origin, sequenced in a study of OX40 agonist ivuxolimab in advanced cancers. Generated by immunoSEQ multiplex PCR, the TCRdb table keeps only in-frame clones and is missing some. Of fewer than 60,000 clones listed, roughly nine tenths were seen once; the top ten hold around 12%. The sequencing used CD4+ or CD8+ T cells sorted from blood, collected in a trial of the OX40 agonist ivuxolimab. Every receptor here comes from an adult with an advanced solid tumor such as melanoma, head and neck, liver or kidney cancer.

The chain couples TRBV21-1 to TRBJ1-5. TRBV21-1 is a pseudogene segment. The CDR3 covers 14 residues. This CDR3 is CASSKMELNQPQHF. The CDR3 nucleotides read TGTGCCAGCAGCAAAATGGAGCTCAATCAGCCCCAGCATTTT.

This clone was seen a handful of times. J is TRBJ1-2 and V is TRBV5-1; D might be TRBD1 (6 bases). Trimming pared 5 bases from V and 8 bases from J, leaving 19 bases between. Germline V lookup: CDR1 SGHRS, CDR2 YFSETQ. CDR3 size: 14 residues. The CDR3 reads CASRPQGGSGGYTF. CDR3 sequence (DNA): TGCGCCAGCAGACCTCAAGGGGGATCAGGGGGCTACACCTTC.

The J gene is TRBJ2-3, the V gene TRBV4-2, with D unclear. Trimming stripped 4 bases from V and 0 bases from J, with 8 bases between. The CDR3 totals 14 residues. Per the germline V gene, CDR1 is LGHNA and CDR2 is YNFKEQ. This chain's CDR3 is CASSPGHSTDTQYF. The CDR3 bases are TGTGCCAGCAGCCCCGGGCATAGCACAGATACGCAGTATTTT.

V gene TRBV6-1 combines with J gene TRBJ1-1; TRBD1 is a possible D gene (5 bases). V lost 8 bases and J 3 bases, leaving 16 bases between the germline ends. The CDR3 is made up of 14 amino acids. Germline assignment: CDR1 MNHNS and CDR2 SASEGT. CDR3: CASSLRGGDTEAFF. CDR3 sequence (DNA): TGTGCCAGCTCACTCCGGGGGGGGGACACTGAAGCTTTCTTT.

The gene calls are TRBV6-5 and TRBJ1-1; 7 nucleotides agree with TRBD1. The CDR3 loop spans 16 amino acids. With 3 bases clipped from V and 0 bases from J, the junction kept 7 bases outside the gene matches. From germline, CDR1 is MNHEY and CDR2 SVGAGI. CDR3 coding DNA: TGTGCCAGCAGTTATGGAACAGGGGCCCTGAACACTGAAGCTTTCTTT. This codes for CASSYGTGALNTEAFF.

The chain combines TRBV11-1 with TRBJ2-2; TRBD2 matches 13 bases. Unmatched junction bases numbered 4, after V lost 5 bases and J lost 4 bases. Per germline, CDR1 SGHAT and CDR2 FQDESV (reference sequence). There are 16 residues in the CDR3. CDR3 protein: CASSPGLAGVTGELFF. In nucleotides, the CDR3 is TGTGCCAGCAGCCCCGGACTAGCGGGAGTCACCGGGGAGCTGTTTTTT.

The chain links TRBV19 to TRBJ2-3, with D tentatively TRBD1 (7 bases). Germline V lookup: CDR1 LNHDA, CDR2 SQIVND (reference sequence). The CDR3 length is 14 residues. Trimming shortened V by 4 bases and J by 6 bases, and 14 bases separated the two germline ends. The CDR3 spells CASSTVTGRDTQYF. CDR3 nucleotides: TGTGCCAGTAGTACCGTGACAGGGAGGGATACGCAGTATTTT.

The chain combines TRBV5-4 with TRBJ2-5; TRBD1 matches 8 bases. Germline V gene data show CDR1 as SGHNT and CDR2 as YYREEE (reference sequence). The CDR3 is made up of 17 amino acids. The ends lost 4 bases at V and 4 bases at J; junction bases unmatched: 15. CDR3 DNA: TGTGCCAGCAGCATAGAGACAGGGGCCCGGGGAGGAGAGACCCAGTACTTC. Residues: CASSIETGARGGETQYF. Full variable domain (remainder filled in from reference TRBV5-4 and TRBJ2-5): ETGVTQSPTHLIKTRGQQVTLRCSSQSGHNTVSWYQQALGQGPQFIFQYYREEENGRGNFPPRFSGLQFPNYSSELNVNALELDDSALYLCASSIETGARGGETQYFGPGTRLLVL.

This chain connects TRBV4-1 to TRBJ2-7; D ambiguous. Trimming left V 6 bases short and J 5 bases short, with 20 bases between. There are 15 residues in the CDR3. CDR1 and CDR2 (germline): MGHRA, YSYEKL. CDR3 DNA sequence: TGCGCCAGCAGTTTACAGCTCTCCAGTCCCCACGAGCAGTACTTC. The encoded protein is CASSLQLSSPHEQYF.